Listed below are T cell receptor beta chains from one sample, sequenced in a study of T-cell memory formation after mild COVID-19. TCRdb redid the calling of the 5' RACE reads with MiXCR, one entry per CDR3 protein. The table shows 65,000 to 90,000 distinct CDR3 sequences, with about 13% occurring only once. Sequenced input: PBMCs or a T cell subset sorted from them (not recorded which). These receptors all come from a man aged 18 to 35 who had mild COVID-19 (a few samples of this study predate the infection). Cell type and time point are not known. The CDR3 runs from the conserved cysteine through the conserved F or W. A D gene is named only where the DNA matches it firmly. Size is omitted from some rows. Given values are once, few, many or a class for expanded clones.

v_gene,d_gene,abundance,j_gene,CDR3nt,CDR3aa
TRBV10-3,TRBD1,-,TRBJ2-2,TGTGCCATCTTCGGAGGGACAGGGATCGCCGGGGAGCTGTTTTTT,CAIFGGTGIAGELFF
TRBV27,TRBD1,few,TRBJ1-2,TGTGCCAGCAGTTCCGGACAGGGATATGGCTACACCTTC,CASSSGQGYGYTF
TRBV4-2,TRBD1,-,TRBJ2-7,TGTGCCAGCAGCCAAGTCGGACAGGGCAACTACGAGCAGTACTTC,CASSQVGQGNYEQYF
TRBV29-1,TRBD2,-,TRBJ2-1,TGCAGCGTTGACCTAGCGGGCAAGAACAATGAGCAGTTCTTC,CSVDLAGKNNEQFF
TRBV4-3,TRBD2,few,TRBJ2-3,TGCGCCAGCAGCCAAGTCCCCGGACTAGCGGGGGAACGCACAGATACGCAGTATTTT,CASSQVPGLAGERTDTQYF
TRBV6-5,TRBD1,many,TRBJ1-1,TGTGCCAGCAGTTACCGAGGGGGCATAGGGACTGAAGCTTTCTTT,CASSYRGGIGTEAFF
TRBV12-3/TRBV12-4,-,-,TRBJ2-6,TGTGCCAGCAGTTTCTCGCCAGGGACATGGAACAGCTCTGGGGCCAACGTCCTGACTTTC,CASSFSPGTWNSSGANVLTF
TRBV5-1,-,-,TRBJ2-7,TGCGCCAGCAGCTTGCGCAGGGTCGATTCCGAGCAGTACTTC,CASSLRRVDSEQYF
TRBV7-9,-,few,TRBJ1-1,TGTGCCAGCTCCCCGGGGCCTGAAGCTTTCTTT,CASSPGPEAFF
TRBV6-6,-,few,TRBJ1-1,TGTGCCAGCAGGACAATTGAAGCTTTCTTT,CASRTIEAFF
TRBV20-1,-,few,TRBJ2-1,TGCAGTGCTAGCCGGCGGGGTGAGCAGTTCTTC,CSASRRGEQFF
TRBV7-6,-,-,TRBJ2-3,TGTGCCAGCAGCTCACCGACACTTGCCTCCACAGATACGCAGTATTTT,CASSSPTLASTDTQYF
TRBV4-2,TRBD2,few,TRBJ2-5,TGTGCCAGCAGCCAAGATCGGGGGGGGCCAGAGACCCAGTACTTC,CASSQDRGGPETQYF
TRBV7-6,-,few,TRBJ2-3,TGTGCCAGCAGCGTCGGTGCAGATACGCAGTATTTT,CASSVGADTQYF
TRBV28,TRBD1,-,TRBJ2-3,TGTGCCACCCGGGACAGCATGGATACGCAGTATTTT,CATRDSMDTQYF
TRBV4-1,TRBD1,-,TRBJ2-5,TGCGCCAGCAGCCCCAGGGGGCTGGGGCAAGAGACCCAGTACTTC,CASSPRGLGQETQYF
TRBV12-3/TRBV12-4,-,-,TRBJ2-2,TGTGCCAGCAGTTTGAGGTGGACAGTAAACACCGGGGAGCTGTTTTTT,CASSLRWTVNTGELFF
TRBV5-1,-,-,TRBJ2-3,TGCGCCAGCACGGATCTCGATACGCAGTATTTT,CASTDLDTQYF
TRBV4-1,-,few,TRBJ2-3,TGCGCCAGCAGCCAGGCACCACTCACAGATACGCAGTATTTT,CASSQAPLTDTQYF
TRBV12-3/TRBV12-4,-,-,TRBJ1-6,TGTGCCAGCAGTTTATCTGGGGCGGGTAATTCACCCCTCCACTTT,CASSLSGAGNSPLHF
TRBV7-2,TRBD2,many,TRBJ2-1,TGTGCCAGCAGCCAGGGACTAGCGGGGGCCAATGAGCAGTTCTTC,CASSQGLAGANEQFF
TRBV7-3,TRBD2,few,TRBJ2-3,TGTGCCAGCAGCTTAAGCGCTAGCGGGGAGATCACAGATACGCAGTATTTT,CASSLSASGEITDTQYF
TRBV9,-,few,TRBJ2-3,TGTGCCAGCAGCGCCTGGGGAACTGGGGATACGCAGTATTTT,CASSAWGTGDTQYF
TRBV5-1,-,few,TRBJ1-5,TGCGCCAGCAGCCGGGAAGGGGGATGGGGTCAGCCCCAGCATTTT,CASSREGGWGQPQHF
TRBV20-1,-,few,TRBJ1-1,TGCAGTGCTCTCGACTGGGAGGGGAACACTGAAGCTTTCTTT,CSALDWEGNTEAFF
TRBV11-2,-,few,TRBJ2-2,TGTGCCAGCGGCCCCCCCCCCGGCACCGGGGAGCTGTTTTTT,CASGPPPGTGELFF
TRBV4-1,TRBD2,few,TRBJ2-5,TGCGCCAGCAGCCGCTCCCCTAGCGGGGGACTACAAGAGACCCAGTACTTC,CASSRSPSGGLQETQYF
TRBV7-8,-,few,TRBJ2-5,TGTGCCAGCAGCTTCCCCGGGGAGGCTGAGTACTTC,CASSFPGEAEYF
TRBV4-1,TRBD2,few,TRBJ2-1,TGCGCCAGCAGCCACCCGGGAGGGGGGTACAATGAGCAGTTCTTC,CASSHPGGGYNEQFF
TRBV5-1,-,many,TRBJ2-4,TGCGCCAGCAGCATCCGGGTCCAGGGACGGAACATTCAGTACTTC,CASSIRVQGRNIQYF
TRBV7-3,-,-,TRBJ2-5,TGTGCCAGCAGCTTGCTCGCGGGGGCGGCAGAGACCCAGTACTTC,CASSLLAGAAETQYF
TRBV6-2/TRBV6-3,-,-,TRBJ2-5,TGTGCCAGCGGCGAGGGGATTGAGGAGACCCAGTACTTC,CASGEGIEETQYF
TRBV4-1,-,few,TRBJ1-5,TGCGCCAGCAGCCGAGTTATTAATCAGCCCCAGCATTTT,CASSRVINQPQHF
TRBV19,-,-,TRBJ2-3,TGTGCCAGTAGTTGGGGAGATACGCAGTATTTT,CASSWGDTQYF
TRBV4-1,TRBD1,-,TRBJ2-7,TGCGCCAGCAGAGACCCCGGGACAGGGGACGAGCAGTACTTC,CASRDPGTGDEQYF
TRBV7-9,-,-,TRBJ2-7,TGTGCCAGCAGCGAGTCCAACCGCGGGTACGAGCAGTACTTC,CASSESNRGYEQYF
TRBV5-4,TRBD1,few,TRBJ1-2,TGTGCCAGCAGCAATACCGGGACAGGGGACTATGGCTACACCTTC,CASSNTGTGDYGYTF
TRBV6-2/TRBV6-3,-,few,TRBJ2-1,TGTGCCAGCACACGGGCTTACGCCGACTACAATGAGCAGTTCTTC,CASTRAYADYNEQFF
TRBV15,TRBD1,-,TRBJ1-6,TGTGCCACCAGCAGGAGACAGGGCCCGGATTCACCCCTCCACTTT,CATSRRQGPDSPLHF
TRBV7-9,-,-,TRBJ2-3,TGTGCCAGCAGCTTGAGGATCCCTAGCACAGATACGCAGTATTTT,CASSLRIPSTDTQYF
TRBV6-5,-,few,TRBJ1-2,TGTGCCAGCAGACGAGTGGGGGCGAAGGGCTATGGCTACACCTTC,CASRRVGAKGYGYTF
TRBV10-2,-,-,TRBJ1-5,TGCGCCAGCAGTACCCTCGTGGAGTCTCCTAAGCATTTT,CASSTLVESPKHF
TRBV4-3,TRBD2,few,TRBJ2-5,TGCGCCAGCAGCCAGGCCTGGACTAGCGGGGAGACCCAGTACTTC,CASSQAWTSGETQYF
TRBV4-1,TRBD1,-,TRBJ2-4,TGCGCCAGCAGCCGCATGATACAGGGGGCTGATAAGAACATTCAGTACTTC,CASSRMIQGADKNIQYF
TRBV4-1,-,few,TRBJ2-2,TGCGCCAGCAGTATTCCGAACACCGGGGAGCTGTTTTTT,CASSIPNTGELFF
TRBV7-9,-,few,TRBJ1-2,TGTGCCAGCAGCGTCGGCGGTCGCGGGGCCGCCCCTAACTATGGCTACACCTTC,CASSVGGRGAAPNYGYTF
TRBV7-2,-,-,TRBJ2-4,TGTGCCAGCAGCTTACGGACCAGGGGAAGCATTCAGTACTTC,CASSLRTRGSIQYF
TRBV6-2/TRBV6-3,-,-,TRBJ2-7,TGTGCCGCAGGGAGGAGGGTCTACGAGCAGTACTTC,CAAGRRVYEQYF
TRBV20-1,-,few,TRBJ1-5,TGCAGTGCTAGAGTAAGGACGCAATCTGGGGGGAATCAGCCCCAGCATTTT,CSARVRTQSGGNQPQHF
TRBV7-3,TRBD2,-,TRBJ2-3,TGTGCCAGCAGCTTAGGGGGACTAGCGGGGGCAGATACGCAGTATTTT,CASSLGGLAGADTQYF
TRBV6-2/TRBV6-3,TRBD1,few,TRBJ1-5,TGTGCCAGCAGTCCCGGGACAGGGAATCAGCCCCAGCATTTT,CASSPGTGNQPQHF